Detailed here is one T cell receptor (beta chain). The target antigen is unknown. Generated by immunoSEQ multiplex PCR, the TCRdb table keeps only in-frame clones and is missing some. The sample carries 320,000 or so clones, about 90% recorded once. Trimming removed 3 bases from V and 5 bases from J, with 10 bases in between. This CDR3 has 13 residues. CDR1 MNHEY and CDR2 SMNVEV come from the germline V gene (reference sequence). The treatment denotes: roughly 20 received Ad26.COV2.S at low or high dose, single or two shots; about 5 received placebo; per-sample allocation not given. Samples analyzed were those drawn on day 63 after the first vaccine or placebo injection. These data originate in a study of Ad26.COV2.S vaccination and SARS-CoV-2 variants. Study summary: The donor participated in the COV1001 trial, in its Ad26.COV2.S arm. Ad26.COV2.S given intramuscularly, once or twice 56 days apart. General observations from the study: Quantification of TCR breadth and depth may have yielded underestimates of total T cell responses.

This TCR derives from a person aged 18-65 years who received the Ad26.COV2.S COVID-19 vaccine or a placebo. Sequencing was performed on peripheral blood, taken in a trial of Ad26.COV2.S vaccine versus placebo. The V and J genes are TRBV27 and TRBJ1-1; D unresolved. CDR3: CASSFGGSTEAFF. CDR3 nucleotide sequence: TGTGCCAGCAGTTTTGGAGGGTCGACTGAAGCTTTCTTT.